The next 9 T cell receptor beta chains were all read from a single sample in a study of cytomegalovirus exposure and HLA in healthy donors. This PCR relied on a set of 60 Vbeta primers and 13 Jbeta primers. Measured with immunoSEQ multiplex PCR; TCRdb has only the in-frame clones, and not every one. The profile covers around 100,000 clones, with around 80% appearing a single time and more than 1.5% taken by the ten largest. What was sequenced was PBMCs. The receptors here all came from a woman aged 40 to 49 in good health and CMV-seronegative.

On this clone: One junction end does not reproduce the germline sequence, and a read error may be involved. The chain joins TRBV7-9 to TRBJ1-4; possibly TRBD1 for D (6 bases). The CDR3 covers 17 residues. The germline gives CDR1 SEHNR, CDR2 FQNEAQ (reference sequence). The DNA for the CDR3 is TGTTCCAGCAGCTGGGGGCCTCCGAGGGGAGATAATGAAAAACTGTTTTTT. Protein product: CSSSWGPPRGDNEKLFF.

This chain joins TRBV11-2 and TRBJ2-1, with D tentatively TRBD2 (6 bases). Germline lookup yields CDR1 SGHAT and CDR2 FQNNGV. V was shortened by 4 bases and J by 8 bases, with 9 bases between the two germline ends. The CDR3 totals 12 residues. The CDR3 protein is CASSYWEDEQFF. DNA for the CDR3: TGTGCCAGCAGCTATTGGGAGGATGAGCAGTTCTTC.

The chain uses TRBV5-1 and TRBJ1-1; weak D call: TRBD1 (5 bases). Germline assignment: CDR1 SGHRS and CDR2 YFSETQ. The CDR3 runs to 15 residues. V was trimmed by 4 bases and J by 2 bases, leaving 15 bases between them. CDR3 amino acids: CASSRGVHSNTEAFF. For the CDR3, the DNA is TGCGCCAGCAGCCGGGGGGTTCATTCTAACACTGAAGCTTTCTTT.

J is TRBJ2-7 and V is TRBV7-8; 9 nucleotides agree with TRBD2. Germline V gives CDR1 SGHVS, CDR2 FQNEAQ. There are 16 residues in the CDR3. The J segment lost 3 bases and the V segment lost 1 base, leaving 7 bases of the junction unmatched. As DNA, the CDR3 is TGTGCCAGCAGCTTAGTTTTGGCGGGAGGGCTCTACGAGCAGTACTTC. This gives the protein CASSLVLAGGLYEQYF.

The chain employs TRBV9 and TRBJ2-3, with 9 bases fitting TRBD1. Trimming took 7 bases from V and 6 from J; bases not matched to a gene: 12. CDR1 is SGDLS, CDR2 YYNGEE, per germline. The CDR3 is 15 residues long. The CDR3 reads CASGRTGVLRDTQYF. In DNA form, the CDR3 reads TGTGCCAGCGGTCGGACAGGGGTTTTGAGGGATACGCAGTATTTT. The full variable domain, rest sourced from reference TRBV9 and TRBJ2-3, is DSGVTQTPKHLITATGQRVTLRCSPRSGDLSVYWYQQSLDQGLQFLIQYYNGEERAKGNILERFSAQQFPDLHSELNLSSLELGDSALYFCASGRTGVLRDTQYFGPGTRLTVL.

CDR3 bases: TGTGCCAGCAGCCCAGAACCGGGACTAGACGATGAGCAGTTCTTC. It encodes CASSPEPGLDDEQFF. The rearrangement joins TRBV7-6 to TRBJ2-1; 8 nucleotides match TRBD2. This CDR3 has 15 residues. The germline CDR1 and CDR2 sequences are SGHVS and FNYEAQ. J was trimmed by 8 bases and V by 5 bases; bases with no gene match: 11.

This clone was seen a handful of times. The rearrangement joins TRBV7-3 to TRBJ2-7, with D possibly matching TRBD2 (5 bases). The CDR3 length is 13 residues. Germline V gene data show CDR1 as SGHTA and CDR2 as FQGTGA. Deletions cut 5 bases from V and 3 bases from J, with 11 bases between. Here the CDR3 reads CASSRVGSYEQYF. The CDR3 bases are TGTGCCAGCAGCCGCGTAGGGAGCTACGAGCAGTACTTC.

The J gene is TRBJ1-3, the V gene TRBV4-3; the D is unclear. CDR1 and CDR2 (germline): LGHNA, YSLEER. This CDR3 comprises 13 residues. Trimming pared 0 bases from V and 3 bases from J, leaving 3 bases between. The CDR3 is CASSQDNGNTIYF. The DNA for the CDR3 is TGCGCCAGCAGCCAAGACAATGGAAACACCATATATTTT.

This rearrangement joins TRBV19 to TRBJ1-1; D perhaps matches TRBD1 (5 bases). Germline CDR1 reads LNHDA; CDR2 reads SQIVND (reference sequence). Trimming cost V 5 bases and J 1 base, with 8 bases left between them. CDR3 size: 13 residues. The CDR3 sequence: CASSGGQNTEAFF. The DNA for the CDR3 is TGTGCCAGTAGTGGCGGACAGAACACTGAAGCTTTCTTT. The whole variable domain, filled in from reference TRBV19 and TRBJ1-1, reads DGGITQSPKYLFRKEGQNVTLSCEQNLNHDAMYWYRQDPGQGLRLIYYSQIVNDFQKGDIAEGYSVSREKKESFPLTVTSAQKNPTAFYLCASSGGQNTEAFFGQGTRLTVV.